What follows describes a single T cell receptor (beta chain). The antigen remains unidentified. The TCR library protocol was used to attach unique molecular identifiers. These identifiers were attached to individual cDNA molecules. One entry per CDR3 protein results from TCRdb running MiXCR on the 5' RACE reads. The sample includes tens of thousands of distinct CDR3 sequences, around 11% of them seen just once. The sample is drawn from a study of early T cells in non-severe SARS-CoV-2 infection. Study as a whole: The study sequenced bulk RNA from unsorted whole blood, with chains unpaired.

Study-wide results and caveats: The matching step, a VDJdb search, favored anti-spike CD8 responses and missed private and CD4 specificities.

Trimming pared 5 bases from V and 8 bases from J, leaving 10 bases between. Germline V CDR1 and CDR2: MNHEY, SVGEGT. The CDR3 is 12 residues long. This sequence joins TRBV6-2 or TRBV6-3 and TRBJ2-1; tentatively, D is TRBD1 (5 bases). The sample here was whole blood, taken at baseline. This clonotype was sampled from an adult who was a healthcare worker with PCR-confirmed SARS-CoV-2 infection or an uninfected control (not recorded which). The CDR3 sequence: CASSSQGYEQFF. The CDR3 bases are TGTGCCAGCAGTAGCCAGGGATATGAGCAGTTCTTC.